This TCR beta chain appears in the sequencing data of a study of T cell responses to AZD1222 COVID-19 vaccine. Of note for this clone: The antigen remains undetermined.

The CDR3 runs to 14 residues. Per the germline V gene, CDR1 is MNHEY and CDR2 is SVGAGI. Trimming removed 7 bases from V and 1 base from J, with 14 bases in between. Study observations and caveats: Clonal diversity may have been underestimated, and the donors were mostly white British, with more females than males.

The table came from immunoSEQ multiplex PCR; TCRdb's copy has only in-frame clones and leaves some out. The sample lists some 110,000 clones; around 76% were seen once. This sample comprised peripheral blood, obtained on day 0 of AZD1222 vaccination. The chain recombines TRBV6-5 with TRBJ2-7; tentatively, D is TRBD1 (6 bases). The TCR was taken from an adult in good health. The CDR3 region has the DNA TGTGCCAGCAAGGTGGCAGGGGTATCCTACGAGCAGTACTTC. Translated, it gives CASKVAGVSYEQYF.